This TCR beta chain was retrieved from a study of blood T cells in healthy people across ages. Overall study findings and caveats: Greater diversity and more naive CD4+ cells were seen in long-lived donors than in aged donors. Roughly linear age-related decline in beta diversity appeared, significant by age roughly 40. TCR beta diversity was tightly associated with the proportion of naive T cells.

This clonotype was seen only a few times. Antigen specificity is unknown. PCR was performed a second time for about 6 to 12 cycles using a sample-barcoded 5' primer and a J-beta primer mix. One entry per CDR3 protein, called by TCRdb with MiXCR from the 5' RACE reads. The table records some 1,800,000 distinct CDR3 sequences, about 39% of them present only once. In germline, CDR1 is SGHRS, CDR2 YFSETQ. Trimming left V 0 bases short and J 5 bases short, with 14 bases between. This CDR3 contains 16 residues. This receptor was identified in a human donor in good health. The V gene is TRBV5-1, the J gene TRBJ1-4; D remains unclear. The sequenced sample consisted of blood. The CDR3 sequence: CASSLASSGMNEKLFF. The CDR3 bases are TGCGCCAGCAGCTTGGCTTCTTCGGGGATGAATGAAAAACTGTTTTTT.